These 8 T cell receptor beta chains share one sample of origin, sequenced in a study of shared clonotypes between healthy human individuals. Clones were sequenced by immunoSEQ multiplex PCR, and TCRdb holds only the in-frame ones, with some missing. The table includes 780,000 or so clones, roughly two thirds detected once. The sample consisted of memory CD4+ T cells sorted from blood. Subset given: CD45RA-negative fraction. These receptors were collected from a woman aged 30 to 39 in good health.

The genes are TRBV5-1 and TRBJ2-7; D is undetermined. CDR3 length: 14 amino acids. Trimming pared 0 bases from V and 6 bases from J, leaving 13 bases between. The germline V gene has CDR1 SGHRS and CDR2 YFSETQ. CDR3 amino acids: CASSLGASIAEQYF. The CDR3 bases are TGCGCCAGCAGCTTGGGTGCCTCGATCGCCGAGCAGTACTTC.

The V and J genes are TRBV9 and TRBJ2-5, with a weak D call TRBD1 (5 bases). Looked up from germline, CDR1 is SGDLS and CDR2 is YYNGEE. Trimming pared 3 bases from V and 5 bases from J, leaving 23 bases between. The CDR3 covers 17 residues. CDR3 bases: TGTGCCAGCAGCGGGGGCTTGGGTATGGCGAGGTCGGAGACCCAGTACTTC. Encoded protein: CASSGGLGMARSETQYF.

This clone has only a few counts. This chain links TRBV9 with TRBJ1-3; 8 nucleotides align to TRBD1. The CDR3 length is 14 residues. Losses at the gene ends were 4 bases for V and 4 bases for J; bases not matched to a gene: 4. CDR1 and CDR2 from the germline V gene are SGDLS and YYNGEE. CDR3 amino acids: CASSRTGFGNTIYF. CDR3 nucleotide sequence: TGTGCCAGCAGCCGGACAGGGTTCGGAAACACCATATATTTT.

The V call is TRBV5-4, the J call TRBJ2-1; weak D call: TRBD2 (6 bases). Germline CDR1 and CDR2: SGHNT and YYREEE (reference sequence). The CDR3 runs to 13 residues. Trimming took off 0 bases at V and 9 bases at J, with 10 bases between the two ends. The CDR3 nucleotides are TGTGCCAGCAGCTTGGTGGAGGGTGGTGAGCAGTTCTTC. It yields the protein CASSLVEGGEQFF.

This chain joins TRBV5-8 and TRBJ2-4, with 9 bases matching TRBD2. The V and J ends lost 2 bases and 0 bases, in that order; junction bases with no gene match: 3. Germline CDR1 and CDR2: SGHTS and YDEGEE. The CDR3 length is 16 residues. In DNA, the CDR3 is TGTGCCAGCAGCTTCCTAGCGGGAAGAGCCAAAAACATTCAGTACTTC. It is translated as CASSFLAGRAKNIQYF.

V and J are TRBV28 and TRBJ1-5; unclear D gene. The V gene's germline CDR1 is MDHEN and CDR2 SYDVKM. The CDR3 totals 15 residues. V was clipped by 6 bases and J by 0 bases, with 12 bases between them. The CDR3 DNA reads TGTGCCAGCAGACCATACAGATATAGCAATCAGCCCCAGCATTTT. Translated: CASRPYRYSNQPQHF. Combining the CDR3 with reference TRBV28 and TRBJ1-5 gives the whole variable domain DVKVTQSSRYLVKRTGEKVFLECVQDMDHENMFWYRQDPGLGLRLIYFSYDVKMKEKGDIPEGYSVSREKKERFSLILESASTNQTSMYLCASRPYRYSNQPQHFGDGTRLSIL.

This clone was seen a few times. The genes are TRBV18 and TRBJ2-2; possibly TRBD1 or TRBD2 for D (5 bases each). V lost 3 bases and J lost 7, with 15 bases in between. The CDR3 length is 15 residues. Germline V gives CDR1 KGHSH, CDR2 LQKENI. The CDR3 DNA follows: TGTGCCAGCTCACCTGAGACCTCTGGGGGCGGGGAGCTGTTTTTT. Amino acid sequence: CASSPETSGGGELFF. Combining the CDR3 with reference TRBV18 and TRBJ2-2 gives the whole variable domain NAGVMQNPRHLVRRRGQEARLRCSPMKGHSHVYWYRQLPEEGLKFMVYLQKENIIDESGMPKERFSAEFPKEGPSILRIQQVVRGDSAAYFCASSPETSGGGELFFGEGSRLTVL.

This clone was detected only once. The V and J genes are TRBV6-5 and TRBJ2-5, with D possibly matching TRBD2 (5 bases). Looked up from germline, CDR1 is MNHEY and CDR2 is SVGAGI. This CDR3 contains 11 residues. Trimming removed 8 bases from V and 4 bases from J, with 8 bases in between. The CDR3 protein is CASAGGETQYF. The CDR3 DNA reads TGTGCCAGCGCTGGAGGAGAGACCCAGTACTTC.